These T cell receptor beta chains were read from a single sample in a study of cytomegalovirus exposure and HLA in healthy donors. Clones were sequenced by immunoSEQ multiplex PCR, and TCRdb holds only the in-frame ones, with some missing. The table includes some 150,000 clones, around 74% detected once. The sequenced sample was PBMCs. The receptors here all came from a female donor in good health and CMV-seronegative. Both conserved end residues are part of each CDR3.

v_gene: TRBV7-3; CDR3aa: CASSFGIAGGRGEQFF
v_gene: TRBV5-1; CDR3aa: CASRGDTEAFF
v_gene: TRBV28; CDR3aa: CASSLGGEADTQYF
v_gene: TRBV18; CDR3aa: CASSLSGRAGQNIQYF
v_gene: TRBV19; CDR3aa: CASSIDLGRGQVSNQPQHF
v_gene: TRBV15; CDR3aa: CATRATGPGGYEQYF
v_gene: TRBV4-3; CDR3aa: CASSQDLNNQPQHF
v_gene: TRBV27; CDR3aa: CASRPGQGAYEQYF
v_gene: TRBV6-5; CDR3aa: CASATGGQYEQYF
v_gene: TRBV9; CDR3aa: CASSIGQGNSPLHF
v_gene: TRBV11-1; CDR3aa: CASSLVAGVNTGELFF
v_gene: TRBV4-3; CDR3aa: CASSQDLEQGGGETQYF
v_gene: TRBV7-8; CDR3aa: CASSPPGRQPQHF
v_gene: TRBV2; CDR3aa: CATKPGQGGREPQHF
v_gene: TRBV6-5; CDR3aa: CASRQTGGTDTQYF
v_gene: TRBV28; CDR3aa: CASSSRQGSTEAFF
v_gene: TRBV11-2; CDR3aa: CASSLGSGRSNEQYF
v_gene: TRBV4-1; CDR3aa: CASSQTGSTLNTEAFF
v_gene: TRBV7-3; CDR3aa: CASSLPYEQYF
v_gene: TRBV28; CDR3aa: CASRLQGSGNTIYF
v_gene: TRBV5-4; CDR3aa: CASSPSLQALVGYTF
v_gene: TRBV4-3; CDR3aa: CASSQVQQYNSPLHF
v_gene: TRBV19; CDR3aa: CASSISLYGYTF
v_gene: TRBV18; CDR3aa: CASSPDRVSTEAFF
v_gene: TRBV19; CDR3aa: CASSIGPKARGPFAADSPLHF
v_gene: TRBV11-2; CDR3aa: CASSLTQGRETQYF
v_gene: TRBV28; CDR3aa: CASQVNEKLFF
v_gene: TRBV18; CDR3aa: CASSLDNSNQPQHF
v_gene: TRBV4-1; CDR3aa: CASSQLAGFKAEQYF
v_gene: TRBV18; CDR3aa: CASSPPQGARGYTF
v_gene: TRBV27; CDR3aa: CASTPDRSGANVLTF
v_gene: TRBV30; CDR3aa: CACTTWGTSTGELFF
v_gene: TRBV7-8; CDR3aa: CASSHPTGQETQYF
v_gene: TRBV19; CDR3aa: CASSMTSGTRTDTQYF
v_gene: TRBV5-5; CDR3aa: CASSLSSGSNEQFF
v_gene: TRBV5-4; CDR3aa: CASSLAGGLAGGLGTQYF
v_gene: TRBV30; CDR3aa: CAWSARTGSGQTNEKLFF
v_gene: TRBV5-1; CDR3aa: CASSLGEGLDTQYF
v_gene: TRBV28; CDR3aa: CASTVDRGRDEQYF
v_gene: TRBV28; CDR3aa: CASTPGQPSYEQYF
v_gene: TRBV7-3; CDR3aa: CASSLLSGGGSNEQFF
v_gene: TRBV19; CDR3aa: CASSIGQGWELNGYTF
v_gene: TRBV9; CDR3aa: CASSVVEATGTYGYTF
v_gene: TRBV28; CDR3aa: CASSGQGPYEQYF
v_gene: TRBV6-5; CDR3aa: CASSKQGDTEAFF
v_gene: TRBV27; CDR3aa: CASSLLGSGETQYF
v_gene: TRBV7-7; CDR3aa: CASSRDSSSYNEQFF
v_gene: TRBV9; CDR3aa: CASSPRDRGNTIYF
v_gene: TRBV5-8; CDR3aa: CASSRSGTGVSGANVLTF
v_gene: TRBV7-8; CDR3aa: CASSLGVAGGPTDTQYF
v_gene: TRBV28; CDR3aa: CASSTDGQGRAFF
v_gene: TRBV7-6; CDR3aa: CASSAKGTVQGETQYF
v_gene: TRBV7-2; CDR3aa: CASRSSGAYEQYF
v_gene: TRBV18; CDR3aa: CASSQRQGETQYF
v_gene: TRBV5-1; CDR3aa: CASSFDRGITEAFF
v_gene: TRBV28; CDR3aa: CASSQAWAYNEQFF
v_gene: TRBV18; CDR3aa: CASSPTSDTQYF
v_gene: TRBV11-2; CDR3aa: CASSLSSGGTYEQYF
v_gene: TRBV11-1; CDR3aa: CASSRRTGSYEQYF
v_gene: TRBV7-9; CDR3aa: CASSLAGQGSFSYGYTF